This record looks at one T cell receptor (beta chain) sequence and its context. The data originate from a study of blood T cells in healthy people across ages. There were healthy Caucasian individuals from Russia, aged roughly 6 to 90, serving as donors. Researchers report isolating at least 7 million PBMCs per sample. PCR was performed a second time for about 7 to 12 cycles using a sample-barcoded 5' primer and a J-beta primer mix. TCRdb re-derived calls from the 5' RACE reads in MiXCR, one entry per CDR3 protein. The repertoire holds fewer than 950,000 distinct CDR3 sequences, with 35% to 40% as singletons. Trimming left V 1 base short and J 6 bases short, with 10 bases between. Germline V CDR1 and CDR2: SGHTA, FQGNSA. The CDR3 loop spans 14 amino acids.

This sequence originates from a man between 18 and 35 years old in good health. Sample: blood. The gene calls are TRBV7-2 and TRBJ1-5, with a tentative D call TRBD1 (5 bases). CDR3 sequence reads: CASSLVGVGQPQHF. DNA for the CDR3: TGTGCCAGCAGCTTAGTGGGGGTGGGTCAGCCCCAGCATTTT.